The T cell receptor (beta chain) under discussion was sequenced for a study of blood T cell repertoires in COVID-19. Looked up from germline, CDR1 is SNHLY and CDR2 is FYNNEI. V lost 2 bases, J lost 4 bases, and 8 bases lay in between. This CDR3 has 13 amino acids. The protocol was immunoSEQ multiplex PCR, while the TCRdb copy is restricted to in-frame clones and leaves out a portion. In the table there are around 400,000 clones, approximately 89% of which are singletons. Allocation to cohorts depended on clinical history reported by the participants. The chain joins TRBV2 to TRBJ1-2; no reliable D call. This receptor was taken from a woman aged 40 to 55 who had been exposed to COVID-19. Sequencing used PBMCs or T cells enriched from blood (not recorded which). In DNA form, the CDR3 reads TGTGCCAGCAGTGAAATGGGCAGCTATGGCTACACCTTC. This sequence encodes CASSEMGSYGYTF.